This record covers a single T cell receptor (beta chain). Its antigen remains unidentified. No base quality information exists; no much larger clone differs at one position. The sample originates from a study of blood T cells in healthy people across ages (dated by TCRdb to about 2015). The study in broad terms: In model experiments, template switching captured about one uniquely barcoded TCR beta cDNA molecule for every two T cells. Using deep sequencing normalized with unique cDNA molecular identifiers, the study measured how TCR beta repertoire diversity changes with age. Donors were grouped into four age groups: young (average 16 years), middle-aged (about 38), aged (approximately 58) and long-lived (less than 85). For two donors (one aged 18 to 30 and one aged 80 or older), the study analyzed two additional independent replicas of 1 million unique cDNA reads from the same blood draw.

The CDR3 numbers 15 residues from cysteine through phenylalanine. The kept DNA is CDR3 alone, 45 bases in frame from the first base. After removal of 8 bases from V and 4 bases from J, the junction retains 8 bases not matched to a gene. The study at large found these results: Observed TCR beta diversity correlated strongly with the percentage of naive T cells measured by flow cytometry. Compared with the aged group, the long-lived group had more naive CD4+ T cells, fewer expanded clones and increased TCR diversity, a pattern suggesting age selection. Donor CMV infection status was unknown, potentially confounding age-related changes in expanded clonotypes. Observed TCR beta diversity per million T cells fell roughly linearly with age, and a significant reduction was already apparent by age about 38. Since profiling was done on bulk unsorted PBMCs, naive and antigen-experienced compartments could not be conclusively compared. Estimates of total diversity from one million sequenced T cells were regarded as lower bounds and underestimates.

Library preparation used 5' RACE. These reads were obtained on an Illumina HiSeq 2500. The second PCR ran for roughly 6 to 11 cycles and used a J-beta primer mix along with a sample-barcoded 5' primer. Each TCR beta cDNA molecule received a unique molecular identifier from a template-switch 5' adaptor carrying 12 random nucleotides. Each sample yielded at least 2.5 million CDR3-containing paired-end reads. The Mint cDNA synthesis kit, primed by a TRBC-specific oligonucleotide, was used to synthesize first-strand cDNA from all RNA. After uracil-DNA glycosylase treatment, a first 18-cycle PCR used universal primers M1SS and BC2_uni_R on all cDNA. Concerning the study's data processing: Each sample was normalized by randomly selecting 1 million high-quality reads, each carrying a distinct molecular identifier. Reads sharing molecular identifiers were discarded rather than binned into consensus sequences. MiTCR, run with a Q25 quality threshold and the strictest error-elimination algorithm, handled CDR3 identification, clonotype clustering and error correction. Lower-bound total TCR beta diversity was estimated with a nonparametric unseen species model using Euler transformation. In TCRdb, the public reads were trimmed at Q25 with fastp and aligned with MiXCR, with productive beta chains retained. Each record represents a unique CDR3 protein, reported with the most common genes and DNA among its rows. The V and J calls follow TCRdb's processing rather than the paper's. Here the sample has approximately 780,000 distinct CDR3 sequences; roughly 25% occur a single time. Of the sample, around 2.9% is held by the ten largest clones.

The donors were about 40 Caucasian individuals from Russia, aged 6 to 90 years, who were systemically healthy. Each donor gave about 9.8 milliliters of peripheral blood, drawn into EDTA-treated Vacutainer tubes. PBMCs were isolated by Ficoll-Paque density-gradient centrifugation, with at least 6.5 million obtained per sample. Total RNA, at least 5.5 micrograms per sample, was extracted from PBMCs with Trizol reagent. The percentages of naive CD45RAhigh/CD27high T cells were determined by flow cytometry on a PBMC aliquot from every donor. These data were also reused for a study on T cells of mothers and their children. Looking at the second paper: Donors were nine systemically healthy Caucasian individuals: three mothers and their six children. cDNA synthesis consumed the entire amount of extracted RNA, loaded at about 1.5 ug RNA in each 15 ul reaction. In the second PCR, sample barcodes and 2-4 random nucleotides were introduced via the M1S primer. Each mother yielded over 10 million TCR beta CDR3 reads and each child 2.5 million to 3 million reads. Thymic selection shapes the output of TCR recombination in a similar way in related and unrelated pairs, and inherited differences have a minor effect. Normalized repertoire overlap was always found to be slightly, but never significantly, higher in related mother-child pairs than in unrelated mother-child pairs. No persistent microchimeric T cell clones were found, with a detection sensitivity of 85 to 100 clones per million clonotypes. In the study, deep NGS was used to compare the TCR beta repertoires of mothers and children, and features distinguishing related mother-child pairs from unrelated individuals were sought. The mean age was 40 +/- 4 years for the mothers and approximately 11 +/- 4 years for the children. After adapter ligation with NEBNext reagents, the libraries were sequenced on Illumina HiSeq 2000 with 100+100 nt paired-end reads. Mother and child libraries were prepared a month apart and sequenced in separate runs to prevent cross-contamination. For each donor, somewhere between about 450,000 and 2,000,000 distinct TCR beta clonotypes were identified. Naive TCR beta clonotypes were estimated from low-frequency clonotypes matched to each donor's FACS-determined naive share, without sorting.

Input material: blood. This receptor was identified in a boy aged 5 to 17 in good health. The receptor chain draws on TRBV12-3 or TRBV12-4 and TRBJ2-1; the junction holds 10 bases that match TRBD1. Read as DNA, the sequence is TGTGCCAGCGACATGGGGGACAGGGGTTACAATGAGCAGTTCTTC. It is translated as CASDMGDRGYNEQFF.